Below, 20 T cell receptor beta chains from the same sample are listed, as sequenced in a study of shared clonotypes between healthy human individuals. Naive CD8 cells were CD45RO-negative, positively selected for CCR7, excluding terminally differentiated effector memory CD45RA+ cells. Sequenced by immunoSEQ multiplex PCR; TCRdb stores in-frame clones only, minus some. The sample has around 2,000,000 clones, 90% to 95% seen once; the top ten hold roughly 1.7%. Sequenced input: naive CD8+ T cells from PBMCs. The origin of the receptors is a man between 18 and 35 years old in good health. Some clones in this sample may be carry-over from other donors' samples.

This rearrangement joins TRBV28 to TRBJ2-5; 8 nucleotides match TRBD2. The J segment lost 5 bases and the V segment lost 4 bases, leaving 9 bases of the junction unmatched. The CDR3 has 15 residues. Germline loops: CDR1 MDHEN, CDR2 SYDVKM. CDR3 loop: CASSWGTRIWETQYF. In DNA form, the CDR3 reads TGTGCCAGCAGTTGGGGGACTAGAATTTGGGAGACCCAGTACTTC.

In its sample, this clone was seen once. This rearrangement joins TRBV4-3 to TRBJ2-7; D unresolved. CDR3 length: 15 residues. Trimming took off 0 bases at V and 2 bases at J, with 11 bases between the two ends. The germline V gene encodes CDR1 LGHNA and CDR2 YSLEER. As DNA, the CDR3 is TGCGCCAGCAGCCAAGACAGTTCTGGAACCTACGAGCAGTACTTC. Translation gives CASSQDSSGTYEQYF.

The chain couples TRBV27 to TRBJ2-1; TRBD1 matches at 10 bases. The V and J ends lost 9 bases and 2 bases, in that order; junction bases with no gene match: 7. Germline CDR1 MNHEY, CDR2 SMNVEV (reference sequence). CDR3 length equals 15 residues. In DNA, the CDR3 is TGTGCCAGTGCTACCGGGACAGGGGCCTACAATGAGCAGTTCTTC. Translation: CASATGTGAYNEQFF.

The rearrangement joins TRBV19 to TRBJ2-7, with D perhaps being TRBD1 or TRBD2 (6 bases each). The CDR3 totals 12 residues. The V end lost 3 bases, the J end lost 6 bases, and 9 bases lay between the germline ends. Germline-derived CDR1 and CDR2 are LNHDA and SQIVND (reference sequence). The CDR3 here is CASSMGGSEQYF. CDR3 nucleotides: TGTGCCAGTAGTATGGGGGGCAGCGAGCAGTACTTC.

This clone was counted only a few times. The chain couples TRBV12-5 to TRBJ1-1; D is unclear. V was trimmed by 4 bases and J by 2 bases, leaving 5 bases between them. The germline CDR1 and CDR2 sequences are LGHNT and FRNRAP. There are 12 residues in the CDR3. The CDR3 here is CASGYYNTEAFF. The CDR3 DNA reads TGTGCTAGTGGTTACTATAACACTGAAGCTTTCTTT. Using reference TRBV12-5 and TRBJ1-1 for the parts outside the CDR3, the full variable domain is DARVTQTPRHKVTEMGQEVTMRCQPILGHNTVFWYRQTMMQGLELLAYFRNRAPLDDSGMPKDRFSAEMPDATLATLKIQPSEPRDSAVYFCASGYYNTEAFFGQGTRLTVV.

The V call is TRBV4-1, the J call TRBJ2-2, with unresolved D. The CDR3 consists of 17 residues. V was shortened by 0 bases and J by 5 bases, with 16 bases between the two germline ends. Germline lookup yields CDR1 MGHRA and CDR2 YSYEKL. The CDR3 loop is CASSQDFPARMTGELFF. CDR3 in DNA: TGCGCCAGCAGCCAAGATTTTCCCGCGCGGATGACCGGGGAGCTGTTTTTT.

The chain recombines TRBV2 with TRBJ1-1, with 7 bases that match TRBD1. The CDR3 consists of 13 residues. V gave up 10 bases and J gave up 4 bases; unmatched junction bases: 9. From germline, CDR1 is SNHLY and CDR2 FYNNEI. The CDR3 DNA is TGTGCCACCCAGGGGGGGACGGGCACTGAAGCTTTCTTT. Translated: CATQGGTGTEAFF.

The chain combines TRBV5-5 with TRBJ2-2; possibly TRBD1 for D (6 bases). Germline CDR1 is SGHKS and CDR2 is YYEKEE (reference sequence). V was pared by 2 bases and J by 6 bases, with 8 bases between. The CDR3 extends over 13 amino acids. The CDR3 bases are TGTGCCAGCAGCTTACAGGGTCCCGGGGAGCTGTTTTTT. Translating it yields CASSLQGPGELFF.

The chain joins TRBV30 to TRBJ2-1; D possibly corresponds to TRBD1 (6 bases). Germline V gene lookup returns CDR1 GTSNPN and CDR2 SVGIG (reference sequence). V was cut by 5 bases and J by 6 bases, with 11 bases left in between. CDR3 length: 12 residues. CDR3 region: CAWALGGNEQFF. CDR3 DNA sequence: TGTGCCTGGGCCCTAGGGGGCAATGAGCAGTTCTTC.

V usage is TRBV19 and J usage is TRBJ2-3, with a weak D call TRBD1 (6 bases). The ends were cut back, 3 bases at V and 4 bases at J, with 11 bases in the middle. The CDR3 has 14 residues. CDR1 and CDR2 from the germline V gene are LNHDA and SQIVND (reference sequence). In DNA, the CDR3 is TGTGCCAGTAGTATTAGGGGGTCCCCAGATACGCAGTATTTT. Amino acids: CASSIRGSPDTQYF. The full variable domain, in which reference TRBV19 and TRBJ2-3 provide the parts outside the CDR3, is DGGITQSPKYLFRKEGQNVTLSCEQNLNHDAMYWYRQDPGQGLRLIYYSQIVNDFQKGDIAEGYSVSREKKESFPLTVTSAQKNPTAFYLCASSIRGSPDTQYFGPGTRLTVL.

In regard to this clone: Within the sample, other DNA sequences also encode this same CDR3. The chain recombines TRBV9 with TRBJ2-1; D is ambiguous. Trimming removed 0 bases at V and 2 bases at J, with 9 bases between. Germline assignment: CDR1 SGDLS and CDR2 YYNGEE. The CDR3 runs 15 residues. CDR3 region: CASSVARGPYNEQFF. CDR3 sequence (DNA): TGTGCCAGCAGCGTAGCCCGAGGTCCCTACAATGAGCAGTTCTTC. The entire variable domain, with the rest obtained from reference TRBV9 and TRBJ2-1, is as follows: DSGVTQTPKHLITATGQRVTLRCSPRSGDLSVYWYQQSLDQGLQFLIQYYNGEERAKGNILERFSAQQFPDLHSELNLSSLELGDSALYFCASSVARGPYNEQFFGPGTRLTVL.

The chain combines TRBV28 with TRBJ2-7; TRBD1 agrees at 8 bases. Germline V gene lookup returns CDR1 MDHEN and CDR2 SYDVKM. CDR3 length: 17 amino acids. J was trimmed by 1 base and V by 4 bases; bases with no gene match: 12. The chain's CDR3 is CASSSIPWTGISYEQYF. CDR3 DNA sequence: TGTGCCAGCAGTTCGATCCCGTGGACAGGGATTTCCTACGAGCAGTACTTC. The full variable domain, with the rest looked up from reference TRBV28 and TRBJ2-7, is DVKVTQSSRYLVKRTGEKVFLECVQDMDHENMFWYRQDPGLGLRLIYFSYDVKMKEKGDIPEGYSVSREKKERFSLILESASTNQTSMYLCASSSIPWTGISYEQYFGPGTRLTVT.

V usage is TRBV7-9 and J usage is TRBJ1-1; unclear D gene. Germline V gene lookup returns CDR1 SEHNR and CDR2 FQNEAQ (reference sequence). V was shortened by 8 bases and J by 0 bases, with 13 bases between the two germline ends. The CDR3 is 14 residues long. Written as DNA, the CDR3 is TGTGCCAGCGGCCTAAGTATGGTGAACACTGAAGCTTTCTTT. Its protein product is CASGLSMVNTEAFF.

The rearrangement links TRBV6-1 to TRBJ2-3; D is unresolved. Per the germline V gene, CDR1 is MNHNS and CDR2 is SASEGT. Between the trimmed V and J ends, which lost 6 bases and 0 bases, there was a span of 13 bases. The CDR3 loop spans 15 amino acids. The CDR3 is CASRRSMISTDTQYF. The CDR3 DNA sequence: TGTGCCAGCAGGAGGAGCATGATTAGCACAGATACGCAGTATTTT.

This chain links TRBV28 with TRBJ2-7, with 9 bases fitting TRBD1. The CDR3 totals 16 residues. Germline V gene sequence: CDR1 MDHEN, CDR2 SYDVKM. V was clipped by 2 bases and J by 0 bases; unmatched bases: 5. CDR3 sequence: CASSLSPGQGSYEQYF. DNA of the CDR3: TGTGCCAGCAGTTTAAGCCCGGGACAGGGCTCCTACGAGCAGTACTTC. Full variable domain (rest looked up from reference TRBV28 and TRBJ2-7): DVKVTQSSRYLVKRTGEKVFLECVQDMDHENMFWYRQDPGLGLRLIYFSYDVKMKEKGDIPEGYSVSREKKERFSLILESASTNQTSMYLCASSLSPGQGSYEQYFGPGTRLTVT.

The genes are TRBV7-9 and TRBJ2-2, with D tentatively TRBD1 (5 bases). This CDR3 is 15 amino acids long. Germline assignment: CDR1 SEHNR and CDR2 FQNEAQ (reference sequence). The V and J ends lost 0 bases and 5 bases respectively, with 10 bases between them. CDR3 DNA sequence: TGTGCCAGCAGCTTAGCGCCCAGGGCTACCGGGGAGCTGTTTTTT. Translating it yields CASSLAPRATGELFF.

The chain couples TRBV7-9 to TRBJ1-1, with 10 bases identical to TRBD1. Germline V CDR1 and CDR2: SEHNR, FQNEAQ (reference sequence). The CDR3 runs 14 residues. V lost 4 bases to trimming and J lost 6 bases; unmatched junction nucleotides: 5. CDR3 in amino acids: CASSWDRGTAEAFF. The CDR3 coding sequence is TGTGCCAGCAGCTGGGACAGGGGAACCGCTGAAGCTTTCTTT.

This clone showed up just once. The V gene is TRBV12-1, the J gene TRBJ2-1; the DNA was not compared with TRBD2, the D call given in the table. TRBV12-1 is recorded as a pseudogene. This CDR3 contains 16 residues. Here the CDR3 DNA reads TGTGCCAGCAGCGCGAAGACTAGCGGGAGACGTAATGAGCAGTTCTTC. Translating gives CASSAKTSGRRNEQFF.

This sequence joins TRBV5-6 and TRBJ2-1; D is perhaps TRBD2 (6 bases). V was cut by 4 bases and J by 4 bases, with 9 bases left in between. CDR1 is SGHDT, CDR2 YYEEEE, per germline. CDR3 length equals 13 residues. DNA of the CDR3: TGTGCCAGCAGCGGGACTGGATACAATGAGCAGTTCTTC. Protein product: CASSGTGYNEQFF.

A remark on this clone: At the DNA level, this CDR3 is encoded by other sequences in the same sample as well. The chain uses TRBV2 and TRBJ2-7; 8 nucleotides agree with TRBD1. The CDR3 extends over 14 amino acids. V lost 5 bases and J lost 2; bases outside the gene matches: 5. Germline CDR1 and CDR2: SNHLY and FYNNEI. The CDR3 sequence is CASSSGTGPYEQYF. Written as DNA, the CDR3 is TGTGCCAGCAGTTCCGGGACAGGACCCTACGAGCAGTACTTC.